The next 30 T cell receptor beta chains were all read from a single sample in a study of PD-1 blockade in classical Hodgkin lymphoma. TCRdb's copy holds only in-frame clones and misses some; the assay was immunoSEQ multiplex PCR. The sample yields around 40,000 clones, just over 75% seen once. Time point: cycle 4 day 1 (C4D1), after less than seven weeks of nivolumab. Every patient had relapsed following autologous stem cell transplantation, and cohorts differed in brentuximab vedotin exposure. The sample in question was peripheral blood mononuclear cells (PBMCs), obtained before the fourth cycle of nivolumab. The source is a human donor with classical Hodgkin lymphoma.

V and J are TRBV11-2 and TRBJ2-5; perhaps TRBD1 as D (6 bases). The CDR3 spans 13 residues. The ends were cut back, 4 bases at V and 5 bases at J, with 11 bases in the middle. Germline CDR1 and CDR2: SGHAT and FQNNGV. In nucleotides, the CDR3 is TGTGCCAGCAGCTCAAGGGGGACGGAGACCCAGTACTTC. Translating it yields CASSSRGTETQYF.

This clone was seen only a few times. V usage is TRBV19 and J usage is TRBJ1-5; D is perhaps TRBD1 (6 bases). V was trimmed by 7 bases and J by 0 bases, leaving 10 bases between them. The germline V gene has CDR1 LNHDA and CDR2 SQIVND (reference sequence). This CDR3 has 14 amino acids. The CDR3 region has the DNA TGTGCCAGTATCGGACAGACTAGCAATCAGCCCCAGCATTTT. This translates into CASIGQTSNQPQHF.

This clone was picked up a small number of times. V gene TRBV2 combines with J gene TRBJ2-1; 9 bases align to TRBD2. Trimming took 2 bases from V and 1 from J; bases not matched to a gene: 6. The length of the CDR3 is 17 residues. Germline-derived CDR1 and CDR2 are SNHLY and FYNNEI. In DNA, the CDR3 is TGTGCCAGCAGTGAATGGCCTAGCGGGGTGTCCTACAATGAGCAGTTCTTC. This gives the protein CASSEWPSGVSYNEQFF.

V is TRBV15 and J is TRBJ2-2, with D possibly being TRBD1 (5 bases). This CDR3 is built from 13 residues. V gave up 1 base and J gave up 5 bases, with 5 bases separating them. CDR1 and CDR2 (germline): LNHNV, YYDKDF (reference sequence). Here the CDR3 reads CATSRAGTGELFF. DNA of the CDR3: TGTGCCACCAGCAGAGCAGGGACCGGGGAGCTGTTTTTT.

J is TRBJ2-2 and V is TRBV6-1, with 13 bases matching TRBD2. Trimming cost V 4 bases and J 7 bases; bases outside gene matches: 3. Germline V gene data show CDR1 as MNHNS and CDR2 as SASEGT. This CDR3 is 15 amino acids long. The CDR3 region is CASSGRTSGGGELFF. CDR3 DNA sequence: TGTGCCAGCAGTGGGCGGACTAGCGGGGGCGGGGAGCTGTTTTTT.

This chain joins TRBV30 and TRBJ2-2; either TRBD1 or TRBD2 may supply D (5 bases each). V gave up 0 bases and J gave up 5 bases, with 13 bases separating them. This CDR3 comprises 15 residues. CDR1 and CDR2 from the germline V gene are GTSNPN and SVGIG (reference sequence). The CDR3 bases are TGTGCCTGGAGTGTCGGGGCCAGGGAAACCGGGGAGCTGTTTTTT. It translates to CAWSVGARETGELFF.

The chain couples TRBV5-4 to TRBJ1-5; D might be TRBD1 (6 bases). Germline-derived CDR1 and CDR2 are SGHNT and YYREEE (reference sequence). The CDR3 sequence is 13 residues long. The germline V and J ends were trimmed by 3 bases and 5 bases, with 9 bases remaining between them. The CDR3 bases are TGTGCCAGCAGCTCTGGGGGCGATCAGCCCCAGCATTTT. Amino acids: CASSSGGDQPQHF.

This clone has only one observation. This chain uses TRBV5-6 with TRBJ1-6; 7 bases map to TRBD1. The germline CDR1 and CDR2 sequences are SGHDT and YYEEEE. The V gene end was trimmed by 0 bases and the J gene end by 5 bases; junction bases not matched to a gene: 8. This CDR3 comprises 17 residues. CDR3 loop: CASSLGPRGPNNSPLHF. Written as DNA, the CDR3 is TGTGCCAGCAGCTTGGGACCAAGGGGGCCTAATAATTCACCCCTCCACTTT.

This clone was detected once. The J gene is TRBJ1-5, the V gene TRBV7-9, with TRBD1 matching over 9 bases. Trimming removed 7 bases from V and 5 bases from J; junction bases left unmatched: 9. This CDR3 spans 15 amino acids. Germline assignment: CDR1 SEHNR and CDR2 FQNEAQ (reference sequence). CDR3 sequence: CASTRGTGKDQPQHF. CDR3 nucleotide sequence: TGTGCCAGCACTAGGGGGACAGGGAAAGATCAGCCCCAGCATTTT.

This clone is labeled as medium-sized. The V and J genes are TRBV28 and TRBJ1-5; the D gene is possibly TRBD1 (6 bases). Germline loops: CDR1 MDHEN, CDR2 SYDVKM. The CDR3 spans 14 residues. Deletions cut 7 bases from V and 4 bases from J, with 14 bases between. CDR3 residues: CASTLTGANQPQHF. CDR3 DNA sequence: TGTGCCAGCACTCTGACGGGGGCAAATCAGCCCCAGCATTTT.

The chain links TRBV5-4 to TRBJ1-1; 8 bases fit TRBD1. V gave up 3 bases and J gave up 3 bases; unmatched junction bases: 7. Germline V lookup: CDR1 SGHNT, CDR2 YYREEE (reference sequence). The CDR3 has 15 amino acids. The CDR3: CASSWGTGVDTEAFF. The CDR3 region has the DNA TGTGCCAGCAGCTGGGGGACAGGCGTCGACACTGAAGCTTTCTTT. Combining the CDR3 with reference TRBV5-4 and TRBJ1-1 gives the whole variable domain ETGVTQSPTHLIKTRGQQVTLRCSSQSGHNTVSWYQQALGQGPQFIFQYYREEENGRGNFPPRFSGLQFPNYSSELNVNALELDDSALYLCASSWGTGVDTEAFFGQGTRLTVV.

Only one count was recorded for this clone. The chain uses TRBV18 and TRBJ2-7; D not resolved. Germline-derived CDR1 and CDR2 are KGHSH and LQKENI. Trimming stripped 3 bases from V and 6 bases from J, with 9 bases between. This CDR3 comprises 12 residues. CDR3 DNA: TGTGCCAGCTCACCGAAGGTCAGCGAGCAGTACTTC. Residues: CASSPKVSEQYF. The entire variable domain, with the rest obtained from reference TRBV18 and TRBJ2-7, is as follows: NAGVMQNPRHLVRRRGQEARLRCSPMKGHSHVYWYRQLPEEGLKFMVYLQKENIIDESGMPKERFSAEFPKEGPSILRIQQVVRGDSAAYFCASSPKVSEQYFGPGTRLTVT.

V gene TRBV5-5 combines with J gene TRBJ1-1; D gene ambiguous. The germline CDR1 and CDR2 sequences are SGHKS and YYEKEE (reference sequence). This CDR3 contains 11 residues. Trimming took 6 bases from V and 5 from J, leaving 8 bases between them. The CDR3 sequence: CASILVTEAFF. DNA of the CDR3: TGTGCCAGCATCCTTGTTACTGAAGCTTTCTTT.

This chain uses TRBV6-1 with TRBJ2-5; 11 bases fit TRBD1. This CDR3 is 14 amino acids long. The germline gives CDR1 MNHNS, CDR2 SASEGT. Trimming cost V 8 bases and J 5 bases; bases outside gene matches: 7. The CDR3: CASRRTGGPETQYF. The CDR3 coding sequence is TGTGCCAGCCGTCGGACAGGGGGCCCGGAGACCCAGTACTTC.

This sequence joins TRBV9 and TRBJ2-5; the match to TRBD1 covers 11 bases. This CDR3 has 15 amino acids. After removal of 2 bases from V and 5 bases from J, the junction contained 5 bases not matched to a gene. Germline lookup yields CDR1 SGDLS and CDR2 YYNGEE. The CDR3 loop reads CASSVGTGGFETQYF. For the CDR3, the DNA is TGTGCCAGCAGCGTGGGGACAGGGGGGTTCGAGACCCAGTACTTC.

The J gene is TRBJ2-3, the V gene TRBV7-9; 11 nucleotides match TRBD2. Trimming took 0 bases from V and 6 from J; bases not matched to a gene: 5. CDR1 SEHNR and CDR2 FQNEAQ come from the germline V gene (reference sequence). This CDR3 is built from 16 residues. CDR3 loop: CASSLASGGASDTQYF. The DNA for the CDR3 is TGTGCCAGCAGCTTAGCTAGCGGGGGGGCATCTGATACGCAGTATTTT. Using reference TRBV7-9 and TRBJ2-3 for the parts outside the CDR3, the full variable domain is DTGVSQNPRHKITKRGQNVTFRCDPISEHNRLYWYRQTLGQGPEFLTYFQNEAQLEKSRLLSDRFSAERPKGSFSTLEIQRTEQGDSAMYLCASSLASGGASDTQYFGPGTRLTVL.

The chain carries TRBV7-2 and TRBJ1-1, with D perhaps matching TRBD1 (6 bases). Trimming took off 3 bases at V and 6 bases at J, with 14 bases between the two ends. The CDR3 is 14 residues long. From germline, CDR1 is SGHTA and CDR2 FQGNSA. DNA of the CDR3: TGTGCCAGCAGCTTCAGCCGGGACACTTCTGAAGCTTTCTTT. Amino acid sequence: CASSFSRDTSEAFF.

This clone showed up just once. The V and J genes are TRBV5-6 and TRBJ1-1; D is undetermined. The CDR3 runs to 16 residues. Per the germline V gene, CDR1 is SGHDT and CDR2 is YYEEEE. The V end lost 0 bases, the J end lost 1 base, and 13 bases lay between the germline ends. CDR3 in DNA: TGTGCCAGCAGCTTGGCCTGGGCAAGCAAGAACACTGAAGCTTTCTTT. Residues: CASSLAWASKNTEAFF. Full variable domain (rest looked up from reference TRBV5-6 and TRBJ1-1): DAGVTQSPTHLIKTRGQQVTLRCSPKSGHDTVSWYQQALGQGPQFIFQYYEEEERQRGNFPDRFSGHQFPNYSSELNVNALLLGDSALYLCASSLAWASKNTEAFFGQGTRLTVV.

The rearrangement joins TRBV11-2 to TRBJ2-1; D may be TRBD1 (6 bases). This CDR3 spans 13 amino acids. V was shortened by 1 base and J by 7 bases, with 8 bases between the two germline ends. The germline V gene encodes CDR1 SGHAT and CDR2 FQNNGV. The CDR3 sequence is CASSLGGRNEQFF. CDR3 DNA sequence: TGTGCCAGCAGCTTAGGGGGGCGGAATGAGCAGTTCTTC.

The V call is TRBV5-6, the J call TRBJ2-2; D unclear. The ends were cut back, 3 bases at V and 9 bases at J, with 6 bases in the middle. The CDR3 is 11 amino acids. Germline CDR1 reads SGHDT; CDR2 reads YYEEEE. The CDR3 here is CASSSVRELFF. CDR3 DNA sequence: TGTGCCAGCAGCTCCGTGCGGGAGCTGTTTTTT.

This clone was detected a few times. The chain recombines TRBV5-5 with TRBJ1-2, with 9 bases aligning to TRBD1. Germline V gene data show CDR1 as SGHKS and CDR2 as YYEKEE (reference sequence). This CDR3 is 14 amino acids long. J gave up 8 bases and V 5 bases, and 10 bases lay outside the gene matches. CDR3 in amino acids: CASRPGQGGTGYTF. In nucleotides, the CDR3 is TGTGCCAGCAGACCGGGACAGGGAGGCACGGGCTACACCTTC.

The chain employs TRBV25-1 and TRBJ2-7; D possibly corresponds to TRBD1 (5 bases). The CDR3 spans 17 residues. V gave up 7 bases and J gave up 2 bases, with 24 bases separating them. The germline gives CDR1 MGHDK, CDR2 SYGVNS. The CDR3 bases are TGTGCCAGCACCCAAGGGGCTATGGGCCTCAGCACCTACGAGCAGTACTTC. Its translation: CASTQGAMGLSTYEQYF.

The J gene is TRBJ2-7, the V gene TRBV9; 12 nucleotides agree with TRBD2. The CDR3 totals 15 residues. Germline V gene sequence: CDR1 SGDLS, CDR2 YYNGEE. J gave up 4 bases and V 3 bases, and 5 bases lay outside the gene matches. The CDR3 sequence: CASSEGLAGSYEQYF. Here the CDR3 DNA reads TGTGCCAGCAGCGAGGGACTAGCGGGTTCGTACGAGCAGTACTTC.

This clone was observed once. The chain is built from TRBV28 and TRBJ2-3; perhaps D is TRBD1 or TRBD2 (5 bases each). V dropped 11 bases and J dropped 0 bases, with 18 bases sitting between them. Looked up from germline, CDR1 is MDHEN and CDR2 is SYDVKM. The CDR3 contains 15 residues. CDR3 nucleotide sequence: TGTGCCGCCGAGGGGTCACCCCCTAGCACAGATACGCAGTATTTT. This gives the protein CAAEGSPPSTDTQYF.

The chain employs TRBV7-9 and TRBJ2-4, with TRBD1 matching over 10 bases. CDR1 SEHNR and CDR2 FQNEAQ come from the germline V gene (reference sequence). The CDR3 extends over 14 amino acids. The junction had 1 base not matched to a gene; V was cut back by 4 bases and J by 4 bases. The CDR3 DNA reads as TGTGCCAGCAGCTGGACAGGGGGAAAAAACATTCAGTACTTC. It codes for CASSWTGGKNIQYF.

V usage is TRBV4-3 and J usage is TRBJ2-2; 12 bases match TRBD2. From germline, CDR1 is LGHNA and CDR2 YSLEER. There are 15 residues in the CDR3. Germline trimming cut 3 bases from V and 6 bases from J; bases unmatched to any gene: 2. The chain's CDR3 is CASSHLAGGPGELFF. The CDR3 DNA reads TGCGCCAGCAGCCACCTAGCGGGGGGGCCCGGGGAGCTGTTTTTT.

The CDR3 spells CASSSASPGKLFF. CDR3 nucleotides: TGTGCCAGCAGTTCCGCTTCCCCCGGAAAACTGTTTTTT. This chain uses TRBV2 with TRBJ1-4; D is uncertain. This CDR3 has 13 amino acids. CDR1 and CDR2 from the germline V gene are SNHLY and FYNNEI. The V end was cut by 5 bases, the J end by 10 bases, with 14 bases between.

V is TRBV15 and J is TRBJ1-5; 9 nucleotides line up with TRBD1. V shed 4 bases and J 6 bases; nucleotides not matched to a gene: 4. Germline assignment: CDR1 LNHNV and CDR2 YYDKDF (reference sequence). The length of the CDR3 is 14 residues. CDR3 region: CATSKGQGGQPQHF. DNA for the CDR3: TGTGCCACCAGCAAGGGACAGGGTGGTCAGCCCCAGCATTTT.

The chain joins TRBV27 to TRBJ2-2; possibly TRBD1 for D (7 bases). This CDR3 has 16 residues. CDR1 and CDR2 (germline): MNHEY, SMNVEV (reference sequence). The ends were cut back, 3 bases at V and 3 bases at J, with 14 bases in the middle. CDR3 region: CASSFPRGADTGELFF. The CDR3 region has the DNA TGTGCCAGCAGTTTCCCCAGGGGGGCGGACACCGGGGAGCTGTTTTTT.

The chain links TRBV15 to TRBJ2-1; TRBD1 matches 9 bases. The V and J ends lost 2 bases and 8 bases, in that order; junction bases with no gene match: 7. CDR1 and CDR2 from the germline V gene are LNHNV and YYDKDF (reference sequence). The CDR3 is made up of 15 amino acids. The CDR3 is CATSRTGGHIYEQFF. The CDR3 bases are TGTGCCACCAGCAGAACAGGGGGCCACATATATGAGCAGTTCTTC.